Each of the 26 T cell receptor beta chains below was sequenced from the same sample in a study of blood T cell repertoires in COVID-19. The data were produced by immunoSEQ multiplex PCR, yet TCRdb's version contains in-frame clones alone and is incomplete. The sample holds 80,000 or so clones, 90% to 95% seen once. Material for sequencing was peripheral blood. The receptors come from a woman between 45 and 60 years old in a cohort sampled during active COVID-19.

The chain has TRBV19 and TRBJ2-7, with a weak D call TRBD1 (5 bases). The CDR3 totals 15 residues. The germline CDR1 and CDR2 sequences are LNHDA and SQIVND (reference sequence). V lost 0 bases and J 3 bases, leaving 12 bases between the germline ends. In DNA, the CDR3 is TGTGCCAGTAGTATAGATTTTAGGGGTTTCTACGAGCAGTACTTC. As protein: CASSIDFRGFYEQYF.

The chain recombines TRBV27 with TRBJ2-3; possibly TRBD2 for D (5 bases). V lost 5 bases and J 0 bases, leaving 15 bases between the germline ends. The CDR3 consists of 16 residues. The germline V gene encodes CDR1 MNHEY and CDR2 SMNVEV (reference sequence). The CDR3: CASSKGLPSSTDTQYF. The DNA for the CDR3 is TGTGCCAGCAGTAAAGGACTGCCTTCCAGCACAGATACGCAGTATTTT.

CDR3 protein: CASSFTGGGTEAFF. In DNA form, the CDR3 reads TGTGCCAGCAGCTTTACAGGGGGCGGCACTGAAGCTTTCTTT. The chain recombines TRBV11-3 with TRBJ1-1, with TRBD1 matching over 9 bases. The V gene's germline CDR1 is SGHNT and CDR2 YENEEA. The junction had 3 bases not matched to a gene; V was cut back by 3 bases and J by 4 bases. CDR3 size: 14 residues.

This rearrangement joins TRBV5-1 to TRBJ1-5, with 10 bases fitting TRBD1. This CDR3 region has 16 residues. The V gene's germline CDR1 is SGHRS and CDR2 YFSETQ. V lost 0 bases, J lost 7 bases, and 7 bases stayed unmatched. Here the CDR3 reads CASSLDGTGESQPQHF. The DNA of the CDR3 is TGCGCCAGCAGCTTGGACGGGACAGGGGAATCCCAGCCCCAGCATTTT.

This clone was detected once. CDR3 loop: CASSTNRGSNTEAFF. The CDR3 DNA follows: TGCGCCAGCAGCACTAACAGGGGTTCGAACACTGAAGCTTTCTTT. V and J are TRBV5-1 and TRBJ1-1, with 7 bases matching TRBD1. There are 15 residues in the CDR3. V was clipped by 4 bases and J by 1 base; unmatched bases: 7. Germline CDR1 reads SGHRS; CDR2 reads YFSETQ.

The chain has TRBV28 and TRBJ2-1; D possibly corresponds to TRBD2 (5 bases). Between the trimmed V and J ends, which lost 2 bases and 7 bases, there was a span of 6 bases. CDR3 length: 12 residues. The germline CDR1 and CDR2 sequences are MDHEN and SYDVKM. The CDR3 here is CASSLGGNEQFF. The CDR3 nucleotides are TGTGCCAGCAGTTTAGGCGGGAATGAGCAGTTCTTC.

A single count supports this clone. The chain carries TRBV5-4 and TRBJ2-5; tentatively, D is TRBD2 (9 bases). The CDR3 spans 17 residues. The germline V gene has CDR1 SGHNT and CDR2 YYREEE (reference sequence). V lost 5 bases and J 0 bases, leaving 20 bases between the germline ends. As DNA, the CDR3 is TGTGCCAGCAGGGCGGGGGGGACAGGAGCGTACCAAGAGACCCAGTACTTC. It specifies CASRAGGTGAYQETQYF. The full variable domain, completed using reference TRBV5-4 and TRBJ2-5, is ETGVTQSPTHLIKTRGQQVTLRCSSQSGHNTVSWYQQALGQGPQFIFQYYREEENGRGNFPPRFSGLQFPNYSSELNVNALELDDSALYLCASRAGGTGAYQETQYFGPGTRLLVL.

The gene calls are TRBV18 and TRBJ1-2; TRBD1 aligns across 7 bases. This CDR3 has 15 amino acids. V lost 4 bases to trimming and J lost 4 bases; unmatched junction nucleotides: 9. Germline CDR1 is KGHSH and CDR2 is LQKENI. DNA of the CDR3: TGTGCCAGCTCACTCTCCGGGACAGTTTTCTATGGCTACACCTTC. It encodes CASSLSGTVFYGYTF.

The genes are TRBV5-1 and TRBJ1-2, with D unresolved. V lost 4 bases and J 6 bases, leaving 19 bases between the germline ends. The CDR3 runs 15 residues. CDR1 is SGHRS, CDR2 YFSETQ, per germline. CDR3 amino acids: CASSLDGVGRDGYTF. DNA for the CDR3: TGCGCCAGCAGCCTCGACGGGGTAGGTCGGGATGGCTACACCTTC.

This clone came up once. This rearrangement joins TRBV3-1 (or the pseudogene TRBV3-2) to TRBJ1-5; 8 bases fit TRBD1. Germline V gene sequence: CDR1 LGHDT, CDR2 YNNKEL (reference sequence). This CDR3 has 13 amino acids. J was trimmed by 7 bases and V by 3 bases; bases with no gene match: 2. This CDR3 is CASSQDRVQPQHF. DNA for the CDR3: TGTGCCAGCAGCCAGGACAGGGTACAGCCCCAGCATTTT.

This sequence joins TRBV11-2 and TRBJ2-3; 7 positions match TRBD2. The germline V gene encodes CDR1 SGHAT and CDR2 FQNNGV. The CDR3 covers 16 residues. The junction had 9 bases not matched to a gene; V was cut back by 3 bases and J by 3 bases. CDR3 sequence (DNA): TGTGCCAGCAGCTTGGGACTACAACTCGTGACAGATACGCAGTATTTT. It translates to CASSLGLQLVTDTQYF.

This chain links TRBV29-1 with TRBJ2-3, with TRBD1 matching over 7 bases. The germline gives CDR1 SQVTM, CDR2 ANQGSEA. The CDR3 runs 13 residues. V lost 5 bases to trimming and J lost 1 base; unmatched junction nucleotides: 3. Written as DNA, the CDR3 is TGCAGCGTTAGACAGGGCGGCACAGATACGCAGTATTTT. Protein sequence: CSVRQGGTDTQYF.

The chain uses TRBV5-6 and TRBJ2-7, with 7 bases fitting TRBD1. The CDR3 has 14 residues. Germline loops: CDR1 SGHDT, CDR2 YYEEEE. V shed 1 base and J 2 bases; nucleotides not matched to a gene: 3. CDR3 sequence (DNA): TGTGCCAGCAGCTTGAGTGGGACAGCCTACGAGCAGTACTTC. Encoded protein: CASSLSGTAYEQYF.

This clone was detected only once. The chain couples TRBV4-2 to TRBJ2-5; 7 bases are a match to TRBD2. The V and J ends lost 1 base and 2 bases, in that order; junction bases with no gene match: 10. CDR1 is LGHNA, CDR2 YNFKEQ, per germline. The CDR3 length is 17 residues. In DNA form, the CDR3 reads TGTGCCAGCAGCCAAGGCAGTAACGGGAGGTTTCAAGAGACCCAGTACTTC. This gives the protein CASSQGSNGRFQETQYF.

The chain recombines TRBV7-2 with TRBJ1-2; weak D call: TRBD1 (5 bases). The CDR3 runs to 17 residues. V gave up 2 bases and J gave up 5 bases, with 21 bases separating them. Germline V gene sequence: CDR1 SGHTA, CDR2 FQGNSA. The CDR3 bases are TGTGCCAGCAGCTTAAGTTTACAGGCCCCTGGTATTTATGGCTACACCTTC. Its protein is CASSLSLQAPGIYGYTF.

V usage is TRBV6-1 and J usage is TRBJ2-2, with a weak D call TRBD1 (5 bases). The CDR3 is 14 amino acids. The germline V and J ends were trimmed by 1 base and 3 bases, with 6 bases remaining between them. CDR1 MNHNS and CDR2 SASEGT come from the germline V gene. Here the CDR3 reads CASSEGGDTGELFF. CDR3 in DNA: TGTGCCAGCAGTGAAGGGGGCGACACCGGGGAGCTGTTTTTT.

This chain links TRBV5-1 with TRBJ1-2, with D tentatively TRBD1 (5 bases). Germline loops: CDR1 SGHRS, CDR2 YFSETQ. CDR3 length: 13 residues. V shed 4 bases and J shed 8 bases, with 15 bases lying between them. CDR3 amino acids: CASSPLRGGGYTF. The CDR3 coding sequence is TGCGCCAGCAGCCCGCTGAGGGGAGGGGGCTACACCTTC.

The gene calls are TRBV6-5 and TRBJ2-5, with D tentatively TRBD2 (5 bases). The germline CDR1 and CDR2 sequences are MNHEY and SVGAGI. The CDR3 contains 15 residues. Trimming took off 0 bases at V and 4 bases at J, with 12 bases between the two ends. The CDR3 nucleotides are TGTGCCAGCAGTTACTCGACTTGGGAGACAGAGACCCAGTACTTC. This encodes CASSYSTWETETQYF.

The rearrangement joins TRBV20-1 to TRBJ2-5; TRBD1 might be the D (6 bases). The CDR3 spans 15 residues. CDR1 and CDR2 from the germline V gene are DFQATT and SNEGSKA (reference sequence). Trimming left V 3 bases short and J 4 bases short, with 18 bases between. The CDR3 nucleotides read TGCAGTGCTAGTCTCGAGGGGGTCTTAGTAGAGACCCAGTACTTC. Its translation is CSASLEGVLVETQYF.

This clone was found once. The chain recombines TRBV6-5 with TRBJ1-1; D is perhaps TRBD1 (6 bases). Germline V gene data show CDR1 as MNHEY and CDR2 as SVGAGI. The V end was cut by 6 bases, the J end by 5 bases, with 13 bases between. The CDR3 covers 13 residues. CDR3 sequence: CASRPLQGTEAFF. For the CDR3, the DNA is TGTGCCAGCAGGCCCTTACAGGGTACTGAAGCTTTCTTT.

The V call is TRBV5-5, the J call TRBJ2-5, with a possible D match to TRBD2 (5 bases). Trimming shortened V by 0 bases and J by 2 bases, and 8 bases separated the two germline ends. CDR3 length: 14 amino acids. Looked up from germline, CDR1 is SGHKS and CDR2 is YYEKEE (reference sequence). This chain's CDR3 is CASSLVGSQETQYF. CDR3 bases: TGTGCCAGCAGCTTGGTAGGGAGTCAAGAGACCCAGTACTTC.

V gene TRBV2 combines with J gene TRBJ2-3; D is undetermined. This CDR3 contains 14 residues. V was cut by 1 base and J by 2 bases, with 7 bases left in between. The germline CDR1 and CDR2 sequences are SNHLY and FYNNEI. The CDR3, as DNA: TGTGCCAGCAGTGAAGGCAGGAACACAGATACGCAGTATTTT. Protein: CASSEGRNTDTQYF. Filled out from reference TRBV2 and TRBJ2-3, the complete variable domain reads EPEVTQTPSHQVTQMGQEVILRCVPISNHLYFYWYRQILGQKVEFLVSFYNNEISEKSEIFDDQFSVERPDGSNFTLKIRSTKLEDSAMYFCASSEGRNTDTQYFGPGTRLTVL.

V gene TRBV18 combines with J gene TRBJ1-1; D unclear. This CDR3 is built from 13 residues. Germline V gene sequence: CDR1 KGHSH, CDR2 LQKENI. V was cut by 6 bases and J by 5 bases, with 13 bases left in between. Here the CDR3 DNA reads TGTGCCAGCTCCCCTACTGCGGGGACTGAAGCTTTCTTT. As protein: CASSPTAGTEAFF.

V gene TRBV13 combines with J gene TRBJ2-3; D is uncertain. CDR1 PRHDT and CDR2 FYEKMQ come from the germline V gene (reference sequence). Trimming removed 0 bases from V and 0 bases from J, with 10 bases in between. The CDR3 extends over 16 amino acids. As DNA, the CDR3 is TGTGCCAGCAGCTTAGGCTGGAGTCAGAGCACAGATACGCAGTATTTT. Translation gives CASSLGWSQSTDTQYF.

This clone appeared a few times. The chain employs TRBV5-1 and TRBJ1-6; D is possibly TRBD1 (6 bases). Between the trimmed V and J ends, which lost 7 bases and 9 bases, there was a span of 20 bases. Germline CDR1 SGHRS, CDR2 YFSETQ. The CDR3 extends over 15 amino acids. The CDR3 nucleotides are TGCGCCAGCCGCCGGGGCACAGGGACGGTTTCACCCCTCCACTTT. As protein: CASRRGTGTVSPLHF.

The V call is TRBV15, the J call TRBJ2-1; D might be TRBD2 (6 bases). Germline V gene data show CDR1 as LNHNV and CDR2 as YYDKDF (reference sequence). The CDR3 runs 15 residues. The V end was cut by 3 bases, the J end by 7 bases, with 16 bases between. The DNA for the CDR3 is TGTGCCACCAGCAGGCGGGATAGTAGTCGGAATGAGCAGTTCTTC. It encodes CATSRRDSSRNEQFF.